This T cell receptor (beta chain) was identified in a study of radiotherapy plus CTLA-4 blockade in lung cancer. Germline CDR1 and CDR2: LNHDA and SQIVND (reference sequence). The CDR3 sequence is 13 residues long. Losses at the gene ends were 4 bases for V and 6 bases for J; bases not matched to a gene: 3. Only in-frame clones appear in the TCRdb table, and some are missing; sequencing was by immunoSEQ multiplex PCR. The sample consists of about 98,000 clones, around four fifths of them appearing once. V gene TRBV19 combines with J gene TRBJ1-2; 9 bases are a match to TRBD1. This sequence was found in a human donor with non-small cell lung cancer who had a partial response to radiotherapy plus ipilimumab. Sample: peripheral blood, taken from a patient treated with radiotherapy plus ipilimumab. The CDR3 is CASSTTGGDGYTF. CDR3 bases: TGTGCCAGTAGTACCACAGGGGGCGATGGCTACACCTTC.